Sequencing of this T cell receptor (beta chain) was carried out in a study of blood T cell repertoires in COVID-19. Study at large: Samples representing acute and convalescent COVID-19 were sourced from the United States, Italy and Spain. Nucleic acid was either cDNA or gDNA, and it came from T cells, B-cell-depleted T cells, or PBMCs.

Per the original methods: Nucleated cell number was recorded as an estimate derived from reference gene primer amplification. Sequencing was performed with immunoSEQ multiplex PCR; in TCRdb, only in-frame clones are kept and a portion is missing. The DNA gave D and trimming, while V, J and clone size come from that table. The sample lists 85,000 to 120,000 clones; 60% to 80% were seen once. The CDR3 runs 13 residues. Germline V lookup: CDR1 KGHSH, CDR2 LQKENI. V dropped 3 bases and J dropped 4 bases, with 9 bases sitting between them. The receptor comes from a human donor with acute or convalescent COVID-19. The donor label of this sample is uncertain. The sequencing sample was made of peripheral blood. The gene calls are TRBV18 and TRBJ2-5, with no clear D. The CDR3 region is CASSPGRTETQYF. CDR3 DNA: TGTGCCAGCTCACCGGGCAGAACAGAGACCCAGTACTTC.